This T cell receptor (beta chain) comes out of a study of PD-1 blockade in classical Hodgkin lymphoma (dated by TCRdb to the early 2020s). Turning to the overall study: Nivolumab dosing was 3 mg/kg intravenously every 2 weeks, continuing until either disease progression or unacceptable toxicity. The study used TCR beta sequencing and CyTOF to define a peripheral blood immune signature of response to PD-1 blockade in classical Hodgkin lymphoma.

On this clone itself: Its antigen remains undetermined. No base qualities exist here, and no much larger clone lies one base off it.

Genomic DNA was extracted with the Qiagen DNeasy kit from unsorted PBMCs and from negatively selected CD4+ and CD8+ fractions. Using primers that anneal to V and J segments, immunoSEQ multiplex PCR amplified the TCR beta CDR3 regions. A synthetic immune receptor repertoire was used to minimize amplification bias, and any residual bias was removed computationally once sequencing was done. Turning to the authors' computational methods: Custom Python scripts were used to quantify repertoire diversity as the Shannon entropy index. Unsorted, CD4+ and CD8+ repertoires were analyzed separately, except in combined analyses where CD4+ and CD8+ sequences were merged in silico. A clone was considered expanded if an increase in frequency of at least 2-fold after treatment relative to C1D1 was found, and a pseudocount of 0.5 was applied to clones undetected at baseline. Clones with 0 or 1 copy at C1D1 were defined as singleton clones, while clones with 2 or more copies were defined as non-singleton clones. Clones expanded in unsorted samples were assigned a CD4+, CD8+ or unknown annotation through matching of protein sequences in sorted samples from the same patient. Wilcoxon tests were applied to paired samples to test diversity changes from C1D1 to C4D1. The immuneACCESS repertoire file appears here via TCRdb, limited to in-frame rearrangements. These files lack a portion of the clones; in checked studies, under half of the deficit traces to unresolved V genes, and the cause of the others is not known. That table gives V, J and clone size, and the DNA gave D and trimming. A total of about 90,000 clones appear in this sample, about nine tenths of them only once. Together, the top ten hold around 3% of the sample.

Compared with germline, V lacks 1 base and J lacks 9 bases; bases without a gene match: 6. The CDR3 runs 14 amino acids, cysteine and phenylalanine included. CDR3 DNA is the only sequence kept; it has 42 bases, read in frame from the first base. The germline V gene specifies SGHAT as CDR1 and FQNNGV as CDR2. Study-wide conclusions, independent of this receptor: Among trial patients, those achieving complete response had baseline diversity similar to that of newly diagnosed patients, while diversity was significantly lower in partial responders and progressors. By C4D1, a significant rise was seen in CD4+ TCR diversity but not in CD8+ TCR diversity (p=0.0027 vs p=0.16), and the rise was most apparent among complete responders (p=0.02). Lower diversity was observed in patients in whom nivolumab was started less than 1 year after ASCT, and these patients were excluded from later analyses so that confounding by immune reconstitution would be avoided. Newly diagnosed patients were reported to have lower baseline TCR diversity than healthy donors, and relapsed/refractory patients were reported to have lower baseline TCR diversity still. The study covered only a single clinical trial cohort, and the causes of the repertoire differences, possibly disease activity or prior therapy, were still not defined.

This specimen's time point label, interpreted: cycle 4 day 1 (C4D1), after 5 to 7 weeks of nivolumab. Relapse after autologous stem cell transplantation had occurred in all trial patients, and cohorts A, B and C were distinguished by prior brentuximab vedotin exposure. The trial cohort was composed of roughly 60 patients with relapsed/refractory classical Hodgkin lymphoma, for whom complete response, partial response or progressive disease was recorded as best overall response. In the multi-cohort phase II CheckMate 205 trial, trial patients received single-agent nivolumab. Best overall response was determined by an independent review committee according to the 2007 International Working Group response criteria. Trial PBMCs were collected just before the start of nivolumab (C1D1) and during therapy at cycle 2 day 1 and cycle 4 day 1. Peripheral blood was collected in 8 mL Vacutainer Cell Preparation Tubes, from which PBMCs were isolated by centrifugation and then cryopreserved.

This receptor was taken from a human donor with classical Hodgkin lymphoma. The chain couples TRBV11-2 to TRBJ2-1; 7 bases in the middle match TRBD1. This sample comprised peripheral blood mononuclear cells (PBMCs), obtained before the fourth cycle of nivolumab. For the CDR3, the sequence is CASSLAPTGSEQFF. The DNA reads as follows: TGTGCCAGCAGCTTAGCCCCGACAGGGAGTGAGCAGTTCTTC.